The 5 T cell receptor beta chains below all came from one sample that was sequenced in a study of OX40 agonist ivuxolimab in advanced cancers. TCRdb's table, derived via immunoSEQ multiplex PCR, lists solely in-frame clones and lacks some. The repertoire holds roughly 81,000 clones, roughly 88% seen once, with approximately 5.5% in the top ten. The material was CD4+ or CD8+ T cells sorted from blood, obtained in a trial of the OX40 agonist ivuxolimab. The receptors shown here come from an adult with an advanced solid tumor such as melanoma, head and neck, liver or kidney cancer.

The chain uses TRBV7-9 and TRBJ2-6; no clear D gene. With 2 bases removed from V and 1 base from J, the gap between germline ends came to 3 bases. Germline V gives CDR1 SEHNR, CDR2 FQNEAQ (reference sequence). CDR3 length equals 14 residues. The DNA of the CDR3 is TGTGCCAGCAGCTTACCTTCTGGGGCCAACGTCCTGACTTTC. Translation: CASSLPSGANVLTF.

CDR3 DNA: TGTGCCAGCAGCTCCGGGACAGGGGGTGGGAACACTGAAGCTTTCTTT. Its translation is CASSSGTGGGNTEAFF. V gene TRBV27 combines with J gene TRBJ1-1; 11 nucleotides align to TRBD1. Germline assignment: CDR1 MNHEY and CDR2 SMNVEV (reference sequence). V lost 6 bases, J lost 1 base, and 7 bases stayed unmatched. The CDR3 loop spans 16 amino acids.

The J gene is TRBJ1-1, the V gene TRBV6-5; 7 nucleotides line up with TRBD1. CDR1 is MNHEY, CDR2 SVGAGI, per germline. V shed 6 bases and J 1 base; nucleotides not matched to a gene: 8. The CDR3 is 15 residues long. Written as DNA, the CDR3 is TGTGCCAGCAGGTCGCAGGGACAGAAGAACACTGAAGCTTTCTTT. It yields the protein CASRSQGQKNTEAFF.

The rearrangement uses TRBV9 and TRBJ2-3, with 9 bases fitting TRBD2. The CDR3 extends over 20 amino acids. V was pared by 1 base and J by 2 bases, with 17 bases of the junction left unmatched. The V gene's germline CDR1 is SGDLS and CDR2 YYNGEE. The CDR3 protein is CASSVQLGGTSPGVTDTQYF. The CDR3 DNA reads TGTGCCAGCAGCGTACAGCTTGGGGGGACTAGCCCGGGGGTCACAGATACGCAGTATTTT. Combining the CDR3 with reference TRBV9 and TRBJ2-3 gives the whole variable domain DSGVTQTPKHLITATGQRVTLRCSPRSGDLSVYWYQQSLDQGLQFLIQYYNGEERAKGNILERFSAQQFPDLHSELNLSSLELGDSALYFCASSVQLGGTSPGVTDTQYFGPGTRLTVL.

The chain is built from TRBV19 and TRBJ1-3, with D tentatively TRBD1 (5 bases). Germline values: CDR1 LNHDA, CDR2 SQIVND (reference sequence). This CDR3 region has 15 residues. Trimming removed 9 bases from V and 0 bases from J, with 15 bases in between. For the CDR3, the DNA is TGTGCCAGCTCCGCTTCAGGGAACTCTGGAAACACCATATATTTT. Its translation: CASSASGNSGNTIYF.